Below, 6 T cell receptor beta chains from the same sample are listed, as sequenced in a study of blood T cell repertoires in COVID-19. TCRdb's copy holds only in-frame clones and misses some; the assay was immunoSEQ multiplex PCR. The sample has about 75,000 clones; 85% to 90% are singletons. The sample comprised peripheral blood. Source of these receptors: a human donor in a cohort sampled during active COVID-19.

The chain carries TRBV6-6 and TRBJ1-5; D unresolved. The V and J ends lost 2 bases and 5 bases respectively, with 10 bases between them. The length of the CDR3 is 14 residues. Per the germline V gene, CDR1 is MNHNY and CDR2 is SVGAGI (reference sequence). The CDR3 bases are TGTGCCAGCAGTTACCCAGGAACCGATCAGCCCCAGCATTTT. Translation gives CASSYPGTDQPQHF.

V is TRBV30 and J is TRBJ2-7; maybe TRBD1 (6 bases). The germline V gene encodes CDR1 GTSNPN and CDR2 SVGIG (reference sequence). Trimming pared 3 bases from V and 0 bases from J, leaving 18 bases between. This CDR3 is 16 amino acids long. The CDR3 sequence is CAWSLLGAASSYEQYF. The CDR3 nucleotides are TGTGCCTGGAGCCTTCTGGGGGCTGCGAGCTCCTACGAGCAGTACTTC.

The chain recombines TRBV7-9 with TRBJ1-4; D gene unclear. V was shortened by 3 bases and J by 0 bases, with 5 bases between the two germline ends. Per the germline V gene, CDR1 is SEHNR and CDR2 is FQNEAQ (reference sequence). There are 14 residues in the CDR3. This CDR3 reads CASSFQTTNEKLFF. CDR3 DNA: TGTGCCAGCAGCTTCCAGACAACTAATGAAAAACTGTTTTTT.

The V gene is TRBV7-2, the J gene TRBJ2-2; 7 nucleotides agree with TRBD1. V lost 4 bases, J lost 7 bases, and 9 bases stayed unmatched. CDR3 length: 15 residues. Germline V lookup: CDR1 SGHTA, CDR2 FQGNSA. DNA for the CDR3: TGTGCCAGCAGCTCAGACAGGGCATTTCTCGGGGAGCTGTTTTTT. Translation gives CASSSDRAFLGELFF.

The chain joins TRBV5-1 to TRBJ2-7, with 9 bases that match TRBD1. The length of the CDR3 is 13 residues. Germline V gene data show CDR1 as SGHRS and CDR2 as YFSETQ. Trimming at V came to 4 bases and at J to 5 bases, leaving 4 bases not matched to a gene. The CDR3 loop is CASSGDRDNEQYF. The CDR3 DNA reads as TGCGCCAGCAGCGGGGACAGGGACAACGAGCAGTACTTC.

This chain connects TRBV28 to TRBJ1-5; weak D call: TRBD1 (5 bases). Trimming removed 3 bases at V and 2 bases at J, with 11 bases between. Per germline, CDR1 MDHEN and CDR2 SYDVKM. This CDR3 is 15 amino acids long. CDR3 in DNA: TGTGCCAGCAGTTTGGGAGGGGAGCGCAATCAGCCCCAGCATTTT. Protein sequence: CASSLGGERNQPQHF.